Below are 27 T cell receptor beta chains sequenced from a single sample in a study of shared clonotypes between healthy human individuals. The protocol was immunoSEQ multiplex PCR, while the TCRdb copy is restricted to in-frame clones and leaves out a portion. The data hold millions of clones, with around 90% observed a single time. Sequencing input: naive CD4+ T cells sorted from blood. Regarding subset: CD45RA+ positively selected. These receptors all come from a man in his late teens or twenties in good health.

J is TRBJ1-2 and V is TRBV6-6, with a tentative D call TRBD1 (6 bases). The germline gives CDR1 MNHNY, CDR2 SVGAGI (reference sequence). The CDR3 is 14 residues long. The V end was cut by 2 bases, the J end by 5 bases, with 12 bases between. CDR3 sequence reads: CASSYGGAEYGYTF. The CDR3 bases are TGTGCCAGCAGTTACGGGGGCGCGGAATATGGCTACACCTTC.

The chain is built from TRBV7-8 and TRBJ1-1; maybe TRBD1 (5 bases). The CDR3 totals 15 residues. The V gene's germline CDR1 is SGHVS and CDR2 FQNEAQ. V lost 7 bases, J lost 2 bases, and 17 bases lay in between. CDR3 region: CASTGPDALNTEAFF. For the CDR3, the DNA is TGTGCCAGCACGGGACCTGACGCCTTAAACACTGAAGCTTTCTTT. The complete variable domain, with remaining parts taken from reference TRBV7-8 and TRBJ1-1, reads GAGVSQSPRYKVAKRGQDVALRCDPISGHVSLFWYQQALGQGPEFLTYFQNEAQLDKSGLPSDRFFAERPEGSVSTLKIQRTQQEDSAVYLCASTGPDALNTEAFFGQGTRLTVV.

This clone was observed a single time. The J gene is TRBJ1-4, the V gene TRBV15; unclear D gene. Deletions cut 0 bases from V and 1 base from J, with 9 bases between. This CDR3 spans 16 amino acids. Germline CDR1 reads LNHNV; CDR2 reads YYDKDF (reference sequence). CDR3 sequence: CATSRDIYLTNEKLFF. The DNA for the CDR3 is TGTGCCACCAGCAGAGATATTTACTTAACTAATGAAAAACTGTTTTTT.

This clone was observed once. Other DNA sequences of this sample code for an identical CDR3. The rearrangement uses TRBV5-1 and TRBJ1-6; 12 nucleotides agree with TRBD1. CDR1 is SGHRS, CDR2 YFSETQ, per germline. The V and J ends lost 0 bases and 8 bases, in that order; junction bases with no gene match: 3. The CDR3 spans 16 residues. Written as DNA, the CDR3 is TGCGCCAGCAGCTTGGTGGGACAGGGGGCTGATTCACCCCTCCACTTT. Residues: CASSLVGQGADSPLHF. The variable domain in full, with the rest retrieved from reference TRBV5-1 and TRBJ1-6, is KAGVTQTPRYLIKTRGQQVTLSCSPISGHRSVSWYQQTPGQGLQFLFEYFSETQRNKGNFPGRFSGRQFSNSRSEMNVSTLELGDSALYLCASSLVGQGADSPLHFGNGTRLTVT.

The V and J genes are TRBV27 and TRBJ1-6; TRBD1 might be the D (6 bases). The ends were cut back, 6 bases at V and 7 bases at J, with 22 bases in the middle. The CDR3 is made up of 17 amino acids. Looked up from germline, CDR1 is MNHEY and CDR2 is SMNVEV (reference sequence). CDR3 protein: CASRLETLQGKNSPLHF. DNA for the CDR3: TGTGCCAGCAGACTTGAAACCCTACAGGGTAAAAATTCACCCCTCCACTTT.

The V gene is TRBV7-3, the J gene TRBJ1-4; 9 positions agree with TRBD1. CDR3 length equals 18 residues. The germline V gene encodes CDR1 SGHTA and CDR2 FQGTGA. Losses at the gene ends were 2 bases for V and 6 bases for J; bases not matched to a gene: 13. In nucleotides, the CDR3 is TGTGCCAGCAGCTTACCTACTACAGGGGGCTGGCTTCATGAAAAACTGTTTTTT. Its translation is CASSLPTTGGWLHEKLFF.

V usage is TRBV7-9 and J usage is TRBJ2-3, with TRBD2 identical over 8 bases. This CDR3 has 16 residues. The J segment lost 2 bases and the V segment lost 1 base, leaving 5 bases of the junction unmatched. Germline CDR1 reads SEHNR; CDR2 reads FQNEAQ (reference sequence). The CDR3 DNA follows: TGTGCCAGCAGCTTAGGAGCGGGGGTGATCACAGATACGCAGTATTTT. Translated: CASSLGAGVITDTQYF.

The J gene is TRBJ1-6, the V gene TRBV4-1; 9 positions match TRBD1. The CDR3 is made up of 15 amino acids. Unmatched junction bases numbered 3, after V lost 4 bases and J lost 5 bases. Germline values: CDR1 MGHRA, CDR2 YSYEKL. The CDR3 sequence is CASSLRDRDNSPLHF. CDR3 sequence (DNA): TGCGCCAGCAGCCTCCGGGACAGGGATAATTCACCCCTCCACTTT.

The V gene is TRBV7-2, the J gene TRBJ1-3, with 8 bases fitting TRBD1. The CDR3 consists of 14 residues. Germline CDR1 SGHTA, CDR2 FQGNSA. The J segment lost 4 bases and the V segment lost 5 bases, leaving 4 bases of the junction unmatched. For the CDR3, the DNA is TGTGCCAGCAGCCCAGGGGGCAAAGGAAACACCATATATTTT. This sequence encodes CASSPGGKGNTIYF.

The rearrangement links TRBV5-4 to TRBJ1-2, with 8 positions matching TRBD1. The CDR3 sequence is 13 residues long. V trimming: 0 bases; J trimming: 8 bases; junction bases outside the gene matches: 3. Germline CDR1 is SGHNT and CDR2 is YYREEE (reference sequence). DNA of the CDR3: TGTGCCAGCAGCTTGGACAGGGGGATAGGCTACACCTTC. Translation: CASSLDRGIGYTF.

In the case of this clone: This same CDR3 is encoded by further DNA sequences in the sample. The chain has TRBV7-2 and TRBJ2-2, with TRBD1 matching over 8 bases. J lost 7 bases, V lost 2 bases, and 6 bases had no gene match. The germline gives CDR1 SGHTA, CDR2 FQGNSA. CDR3 size: 15 residues. Here the CDR3 reads CASSLLAGGIGELFF. CDR3 DNA sequence: TGTGCCAGCAGCTTATTAGCAGGGGGCATCGGGGAGCTGTTTTTT.

On this clone: Other nucleotide sequences in the sample specify the same CDR3. The V gene is TRBV10-3, the J gene TRBJ2-5; no reliable D call. This CDR3 comprises 13 residues. With 4 bases removed from V and 5 bases from J, the gap between germline ends came to 11 bases. The germline gives CDR1 ENHRY, CDR2 SYGVKD. The CDR3: CAISVGLGETQYF. The DNA of the CDR3 is TGTGCCATCAGTGTAGGGCTCGGGGAGACCCAGTACTTC.

This chain connects TRBV2 to TRBJ2-1; D tentatively reads TRBD1 or TRBD2 (6 bases each). Deletions cut 3 bases from V and 6 bases from J, with 18 bases between. The germline V gene has CDR1 SNHLY and CDR2 FYNNEI. The CDR3 spans 16 residues. This CDR3 is CASSERGGPSFNEQFF. In nucleotides, the CDR3 is TGTGCCAGCAGTGAGCGAGGGGGGCCGAGTTTCAATGAGCAGTTCTTC. Using reference TRBV2 and TRBJ2-1 for the parts outside the CDR3, the full variable domain is EPEVTQTPSHQVTQMGQEVILRCVPISNHLYFYWYRQILGQKVEFLVSFYNNEISEKSEIFDDQFSVERPDGSNFTLKIRSTKLEDSAMYFCASSERGGPSFNEQFFGPGTRLTVL.

The V gene is TRBV29-1, the J gene TRBJ2-5; unclear D gene. The CDR3 sequence is 12 residues long. Trimming cost V 2 bases and J 0 bases, with 4 bases left between them. The germline V gene has CDR1 SQVTM and CDR2 ANQGSEA. CDR3 bases: TGCAGCGTTGAACACTACCAAGAGACCCAGTACTTC. Amino acid sequence: CSVEHYQETQYF.

This chain joins TRBV11-2 and TRBJ2-1; D gene ambiguous. V was trimmed by 5 bases and J by 3 bases, leaving 14 bases between them. The germline gives CDR1 SGHAT, CDR2 FQNNGV. CDR3 length: 15 residues. CDR3 bases: TGTGCCAGCAGCCCCTCCGTGGCCGGCTACAATGAGCAGTTCTTC. Protein product: CASSPSVAGYNEQFF.

As concerns this clone: Other DNA sequences in the sample encode the same CDR3. For the CDR3, the DNA is TGCGCCAGCAGCTCCCAGGGGGCCCAAGAGACCCAGTACTTC. Protein sequence: CASSSQGAQETQYF. This sequence joins TRBV5-1 and TRBJ2-5, with 8 nucleotides matching TRBD1. V lost 3 bases to trimming and J lost 1 base; unmatched junction nucleotides: 2. The germline CDR1 and CDR2 sequences are SGHRS and YFSETQ. The CDR3 is made up of 14 amino acids.

Only a few counts were recorded for this clone. This chain links TRBV5-1 with TRBJ1-2; 7 positions match TRBD1. J gave up 7 bases and V 0 bases, and 6 bases lay outside the gene matches. The CDR3 extends over 14 amino acids. From germline, CDR1 is SGHRS and CDR2 YFSETQ. The CDR3 DNA is TGCGCCAGCAGCTTGGGAGACAGGGCGTCTGGCTACACCTTC. Its protein is CASSLGDRASGYTF.

V and J are TRBV19 and TRBJ1-2; the match to TRBD1 covers 9 bases. After removal of 8 bases from V and 8 bases from J, the junction contained 18 bases not matched to a gene. Germline V CDR1 and CDR2: LNHDA, SQIVND (reference sequence). The CDR3 covers 16 residues. The CDR3 sequence: CASQKLQGANPNGYTF. CDR3 nucleotide sequence: TGTGCCAGTCAAAAGTTACAGGGGGCAAATCCCAACGGCTACACCTTC.

The chain recombines TRBV10-2 with TRBJ2-1; D is uncertain. This CDR3 comprises 15 residues. Germline V gives CDR1 WSHSY, CDR2 SAAADI. V was clipped by 0 bases and J by 3 bases, with 9 bases between them. The CDR3 reads CASSESQLLYNEQFF. In DNA, the CDR3 is TGCGCCAGCAGTGAGTCACAACTCCTCTACAATGAGCAGTTCTTC.

J is TRBJ2-7 and V is TRBV10-3; D uncertain. The CDR3 runs 15 residues. Germline CDR1 ENHRY, CDR2 SYGVKD. V dropped 6 bases and J dropped 0 bases, with 15 bases sitting between them. In nucleotides, the CDR3 is TGTGCCATCAGACCGGACCGTCAGAGCTCCTACGAGCAGTACTTC. Residues: CAIRPDRQSSYEQYF.

The chain combines TRBV7-2 with TRBJ1-5; D is possibly TRBD1 (6 bases). The V gene's germline CDR1 is SGHTA and CDR2 FQGNSA. Trimming removed 3 bases at V and 5 bases at J, with 8 bases between. The CDR3 has 13 residues. The CDR3 nucleotides are TGTGCCAGCAGCTTCTGGACAGATCAGCCCCAGCATTTT. As protein: CASSFWTDQPQHF.

This chain links TRBV10-2 with TRBJ1-6; the D gene is possibly TRBD1 (6 bases). This CDR3 comprises 17 residues. The V gene's germline CDR1 is WSHSY and CDR2 SAAADI. V was shortened by 6 bases and J by 0 bases, with 15 bases between the two germline ends. CDR3 amino acids: CASSLGQTSSYNSPLHF. The DNA for the CDR3 is TGCGCCAGCAGCCTCGGACAGACGAGCTCCTATAATTCACCCCTCCACTTT.

This clone was observed a single time. The chain uses TRBV30 and TRBJ2-1; D is possibly TRBD1 (5 bases). The CDR3 runs to 13 residues. Trimming took 0 bases from V and 14 from J, leaving 17 bases between them. Germline V lookup: CDR1 GTSNPN, CDR2 SVGIG (reference sequence). The CDR3 protein is CAWSVPPTGWEFF. CDR3 in DNA: TGTGCCTGGAGTGTACCCCCTACAGGTTGGGAGTTCTTC.

The gene calls are TRBV10-3 and TRBJ1-4; TRBD1 is a possible D gene (5 bases). This CDR3 has 15 residues. Germline V CDR1 and CDR2: ENHRY, SYGVKD. V dropped 0 bases and J dropped 3 bases, with 8 bases sitting between them. CDR3: CAISESDSSNEKLFF. In DNA form, the CDR3 reads TGTGCCATCAGTGAGTCTGACAGCTCTAATGAAAAACTGTTTTTT.

In its sample, this clone was seen once. This chain links TRBV15 with TRBJ2-1; 11 nucleotides match TRBD2. There are 16 residues in the CDR3. Trimming cost V 7 bases and J 5 bases; bases outside gene matches: 10. Germline V CDR1 and CDR2: LNHNV, YYDKDF (reference sequence). The CDR3 region is CATTPLLSGRDNEQFF. The CDR3 DNA reads TGTGCCACCACCCCACTCCTTAGCGGGAGGGACAATGAGCAGTTCTTC. The whole variable domain, filled in from reference TRBV15 and TRBJ2-1, reads DAMVIQNPRYQVTQFGKPVTLSCSQTLNHNVMYWYQQKSSQAPKLLFHYYDKDFNNEADTPDNFQSRRPNTSFCFLDIRSPGLGDTAMYLCATTPLLSGRDNEQFFGPGTRLTVL.

This rearrangement joins TRBV9 to TRBJ2-7; D gene uncertain. V was clipped by 0 bases and J by 2 bases, with 9 bases between them. Per the germline V gene, CDR1 is SGDLS and CDR2 is YYNGEE. The CDR3 consists of 14 residues. CDR3 sequence reads: CASSVDQATYEQYF. The DNA for the CDR3 is TGTGCCAGCAGCGTAGACCAGGCAACCTACGAGCAGTACTTC.

The J gene is TRBJ2-3, the V gene TRBV6-6; D possibly corresponds to TRBD1 (5 bases). V dropped 4 bases and J dropped 2 bases, with 13 bases sitting between them. Germline lookup yields CDR1 MNHNY and CDR2 SVGAGI (reference sequence). The CDR3 spans 15 residues. For the CDR3, the DNA is TGTGCCAGCAGTTCCTTTCAGGGCGCCACAGATACGCAGTATTTT. Its protein product is CASSSFQGATDTQYF.